The 3 T cell receptor beta chains listed next were all sequenced from one sample in a study of CD8 T cells in Susac syndrome. RNA was extracted with the RNeasy kit, and a quantity of about 0.45 to 1 ug was reverse transcribed using random hexamers. TCRdb used MiXCR to reprocess the immunoSEQ multiplex PCR reads, holding one entry per CDR3 protein. The sample holds roughly 190,000 distinct CDR3 sequences, over 75% seen once. Sequencing input: CD4+ T cells from PBMCs. The receptors originated from a human donor with Susac syndrome.

This chain uses TRBV7-2 with TRBJ2-4, with unresolved D. The V gene's germline CDR1 is SGHTA and CDR2 FQGNSA. The CDR3 sequence is 11 residues long. The V end was cut by 3 bases, the J end by 5 bases, with 2 bases between. DNA for the CDR3: TGTGCCAGCAGCTTGGAAAACATTCAGTACTTC. It translates to CASSLENIQYF.

The genes are TRBV6-1 and TRBJ2-7; 8 nucleotides line up with TRBD2. The trim removed 5 bases at V and 0 bases at J, leaving 3 bases unmatched. The length of the CDR3 is 14 residues. CDR1 MNHNS and CDR2 SASEGT come from the germline V gene. CDR3 bases: TGTGCCAGCAGTCCTAGCGGGCTCTCCTACGAGCAGTACTTC. Amino acid sequence: CASSPSGLSYEQYF.

The table lists this clonotype with a count of one. V gene TRBV2 combines with J gene TRBJ2-4, with 10 bases matching TRBD2. The CDR3 extends over 17 amino acids. Trimming took 6 bases from V and 2 from J; bases not matched to a gene: 10. Looked up from germline, CDR1 is SNHLY and CDR2 is FYNNEI. This CDR3 is CASSGRSGGATKNIQYF. The CDR3 DNA reads as TGTGCCAGCAGCGGAAGGAGCGGGGGGGCGACCAAAAACATTCAGTACTTC.